This T cell receptor beta chain was recovered during a study of blood T cell repertoires in COVID-19 (TCRdb year 2020). Study-wide context: The collaborator samples originated in the United States, Italy and Spain and spanned the acute and convalescent phases of COVID-19. The prospective study material was composed of cDNA or gDNA derived from T cells, B-cell-depleted T cells, or PBMCs. A freely available public database, intended as a resource for researchers studying the immune response to SARS-CoV-2, is where the repertoires were released. Deeply sampled blood TCRbeta repertoires from subjects exposed to, actively infected with, or recovered from COVID-19 were included in the dataset. Samples came from the ongoing ImmuneRACE study (first 160 participants) plus 1,254 subjects from 6 global collaborators. Where available, HLA class I and class II types were obtained from metadata supplied by the sample provider rather than from assay-based typing. The sample metadata nearly always contained a de-identified subject ID, COVID-19 status, age in years and sex.

What the study reported, not specific to this receptor: Clinical and demographic metadata were provided uncurated, with the amount varying by source and participant.

Turning to this clone: Its antigen target is currently unknown. No base-level quality is on record; no much larger clone is a single base apart.

Participants in the prospective study were enrolled through a virtual design, were aged 18 to 89 years, and lived in about two dozen United States geographic areas. In the prospective study, participants were assigned to cohorts based on the clinical history participants reported in a screening survey and a study questionnaire. Recovered participants in ImmuneRACE Cohort 3 were defined as having two consecutive negative NP/OP PCR tests, clearance from a healthcare professional, or resolution of symptoms. In the prospective study, whole blood, serum and a nasopharyngeal or oropharyngeal swab were collected from each participant by mobile phlebotomists. Additional blood draws and questionnaires over a 2-month period could optionally be provided by prospective study participants. Prospective study blood samples were shipped either frozen or at room temperature before DNA extraction. V is shortened by 6 bases, J by 1 base, and the region joining them spans 7 bases. The CDR3 holds 13 amino acids from the cysteine to the phenylalanine. Just the 39-base CDR3 DNA is kept, in frame starting at base 1. Reading the germline V gene (reference sequence) gives CDR1 MNHEY and CDR2 SMNVEV.

TCRbeta CDR3 regions were amplified from genomic DNA using the immunoSEQ Assay, a bias-controlled multiplex PCR. Per the original workflow: The number of nucleated cells in each sample was estimated by amplification of reference gene primers within the assay. Sequence reads were collapsed and filtered to measure the absolute abundance of every unique TCRbeta CDR3 rearrangement. Productive Simpson clonality was computed per sample as the square root of Simpson's diversity index over productive rearrangements. The table was pulled from immuneACCESS by TCRdb, which kept in-frame rearrangements only. Such tables lose some clones; where checked, under half of the loss comes from unresolved V genes, and the rest has no known cause. The DNA was the basis for D and trimming; V, J and clone size are from that table. The table for this sample lists about 290,000 clones; roughly 90% of them were counted only once. The ten largest clones add up to less than 2% of the sample.

This TCR derives from a middle-aged woman who had recovered from COVID-19. The sample comprised PBMCs or T cells enriched from blood (not recorded which). The chain employs TRBV27 and TRBJ1-5, with no D gene named confidently. CDR3 sequence: CASREKSNQPQHF. At the DNA level, the sequence is TGTGCCAGCAGGGAGAAAAGCAATCAGCCCCAGCATTTT.